A single sample is the source of the 20 T cell receptor beta chains below, sequenced in a study of blood T cell repertoires in COVID-19. Clones were sequenced by immunoSEQ multiplex PCR, and TCRdb holds only the in-frame ones, with some missing. The sample comprises approximately 300,000 clones, 85% of which are singletons, and approximately 4.1% rests with the top ten. The sample comprised peripheral blood. All receptors come from a woman aged 50 to 60 with active or convalescent COVID-19.

The chain links TRBV5-1 to TRBJ2-5, with D hard to call. This CDR3 is built from 12 residues. The V and J ends lost 2 bases and 0 bases respectively, with 2 bases between them. Per the germline V gene, CDR1 is SGHRS and CDR2 is YFSETQ. This CDR3 reads CASSFDQETQYF. CDR3 in DNA: TGCGCCAGCAGCTTCGACCAAGAGACCCAGTACTTC.

The rearrangement links TRBV6-5 to TRBJ2-1, with D maybe TRBD1 (5 bases). The germline V and J ends were trimmed by 6 bases and 8 bases, with 20 bases remaining between them. The germline V gene encodes CDR1 MNHEY and CDR2 SVGAGI. The CDR3 is 15 residues long. The CDR3 DNA reads TGTGCCAGCAGCCCCAGGGCCAGCATATACGATGAGCAGTTCTTC. The encoded protein is CASSPRASIYDEQFF.

As DNA, the CDR3 is TGTGCCAGCAGCACGTCTTGGCGGAGCAAGTACGGGGAGCTGTTTTTT. It specifies CASSTSWRSKYGELFF. J is TRBJ2-2 and V is TRBV7-9; D is unresolved. The V gene lost 5 bases and the J gene lost 7 bases, with 20 bases spanning the gap. CDR1 and CDR2 (germline): SEHNR, FQNEAQ (reference sequence). The CDR3 is 16 residues long.

This clone was detected a few times. This chain uses TRBV6-5 with TRBJ1-2; D is unclear. V shed 2 bases and J shed 4 bases, with 11 bases lying between them. This CDR3 has 14 amino acids. The V gene's germline CDR1 is MNHEY and CDR2 SVGAGI. This CDR3 is CASSYHPGSYGYTF. The DNA of the CDR3 is TGTGCCAGCAGTTACCACCCGGGATCCTATGGCTACACCTTC.

V and J are TRBV5-6 and TRBJ1-5, with 7 nucleotides matching TRBD1. Germline lookup yields CDR1 SGHDT and CDR2 YYEEEE. The J segment lost 4 bases and the V segment lost 2 bases, leaving 6 bases of the junction unmatched. This CDR3 spans 15 amino acids. CDR3 residues: CASSLTGVGNQPQHF. The DNA of the CDR3 is TGTGCCAGCAGCTTAACAGGGGTGGGGAATCAGCCCCAGCATTTT. Supplemented by reference TRBV5-6 and TRBJ1-5, the full variable domain reads DAGVTQSPTHLIKTRGQQVTLRCSPKSGHDTVSWYQQALGQGPQFIFQYYEEEERQRGNFPDRFSGHQFPNYSSELNVNALLLGDSALYLCASSLTGVGNQPQHFGDGTRLSIL.

J is TRBJ2-1 and V is TRBV3-1 (or the pseudogene TRBV3-2); 7 positions match TRBD1. The CDR3 covers 16 residues. J gave up 8 bases and V 10 bases, and 20 bases lay outside the gene matches. CDR1 LGHDT and CDR2 YNNKEL come from the germline V gene (reference sequence). This CDR3 is CATTGQPRSAIHEQFF. CDR3 nucleotides: TGTGCCACAACGGGACAGCCGCGGTCGGCCATCCATGAGCAGTTCTTC.

V usage is TRBV11-3 and J usage is TRBJ1-6, with 9 bases identical to TRBD1. Germline CDR1 reads SGHNT; CDR2 reads YENEEA. Germline trimming cut 6 bases from V and 7 bases from J; bases unmatched to any gene: 13. CDR3 length: 17 residues. This chain's CDR3 is CASRRHTGGQGNSPLHF. CDR3 nucleotide sequence: TGTGCCAGCAGGCGTCATACAGGGGGCCAAGGCAATTCACCCCTCCACTTT. The whole variable domain, filled in from reference TRBV11-3 and TRBJ1-6, reads EAGVVQSPRYKIIEKKQPVAFWCNPISGHNTLYWYLQNLGQGPELLIRYENEEAVDDSQLPKDRFSAERLKGVDSTLKIQPAELGDSAVYLCASRRHTGGQGNSPLHFGNGTRLTVT.

V and J are TRBV6-5 and TRBJ2-7, with 13 bases that match TRBD2. This CDR3 has 16 amino acids. Germline V gene lookup returns CDR1 MNHEY and CDR2 SVGAGI. The trim removed 2 bases at V and 3 bases at J, leaving 4 bases unmatched. The CDR3 DNA reads as TGTGCCAGCAGTTACCGGAGACTAGCGGGAGGCTACGAGCAGTACTTC. Translating gives CASSYRRLAGGYEQYF.

The chain combines TRBV6-5 with TRBJ1-6; D is ambiguous. CDR1 and CDR2 (germline): MNHEY, SVGAGI. Trimming left V 5 bases short and J 5 bases short, with 7 bases between. The CDR3 length is 13 residues. DNA for the CDR3: TGTGCCAGCAGTATAGTGGATAATTCACCCCTCCACTTT. It specifies CASSIVDNSPLHF.

The chain carries TRBV27 and TRBJ1-1; TRBD1 aligns across 10 bases. Germline V gives CDR1 MNHEY, CDR2 SMNVEV (reference sequence). Unmatched junction bases numbered 5, after V lost 1 base and J lost 0 bases. This CDR3 comprises 17 residues. CDR3 amino acids: CASSLFSTGGMNTEAFF. The CDR3 region has the DNA TGTGCCAGCAGTTTATTTTCGACAGGGGGCATGAACACTGAAGCTTTCTTT.

This clone appeared once. This sequence joins TRBV5-1 and TRBJ1-1; weak D call: TRBD1 (5 bases). The CDR3 contains 19 residues. Germline V gene sequence: CDR1 SGHRS, CDR2 YFSETQ. V was pared by 2 bases and J by 0 bases, with 23 bases between. For the CDR3, the DNA is TGCGCCAGCAGCTTAGTAGCAGGGCAGGCCATTCCTTTGAACACTGAAGCTTTCTTT. Translating gives CASSLVAGQAIPLNTEAFF.

This clone occurred once. The CDR3 DNA reads TGTGCCAGCAGTGAAGCAGTCCTAGCGGCCTACGAGCAGTTCTTC. It translates to CASSEAVLAAYEQFF. This chain uses TRBV6-1 with TRBJ2-1; 7 bases are shared with TRBD2. J lost 10 bases, V lost 0 bases, and 9 bases had no gene match. Germline values: CDR1 MNHNS, CDR2 SASEGT. The CDR3 loop spans 15 amino acids.

The genes are TRBV9 and TRBJ1-2; a possible D gene is TRBD1 (6 bases). Germline V gene sequence: CDR1 SGDLS, CDR2 YYNGEE. With 3 bases removed from V and 4 bases from J, the gap between germline ends came to 13 bases. This CDR3 comprises 14 residues. The CDR3 DNA reads as TGTGCCAGCAGCGAGGGACACACTTTCTATGGCTACACCTTC. Translating it yields CASSEGHTFYGYTF. Together with reference TRBV9 and TRBJ1-2, the CDR3 gives the full variable domain: DSGVTQTPKHLITATGQRVTLRCSPRSGDLSVYWYQQSLDQGLQFLIQYYNGEERAKGNILERFSAQQFPDLHSELNLSSLELGDSALYFCASSEGHTFYGYTFGSGTRLTVV.

The chain recombines TRBV10-3 with TRBJ1-1; 7 bases are shared with TRBD1. Germline values: CDR1 ENHRY, CDR2 SYGVKD. The V gene end was trimmed by 6 bases and the J gene end by 7 bases; junction bases not matched to a gene: 8. This CDR3 spans 13 amino acids. CDR3 loop: CAIRGTAPIEAFF. CDR3 bases: TGTGCCATCAGGGGGACAGCTCCCATTGAAGCTTTCTTT.

This chain links TRBV18 with TRBJ1-1, with 8 bases fitting TRBD1. The CDR3 spans 15 residues. The germline CDR1 and CDR2 sequences are KGHSH and LQKENI. Trimming cost V 5 bases and J 0 bases; bases outside gene matches: 5. The CDR3 reads CASSGDRGLNTEAFF. DNA of the CDR3: TGTGCCAGCTCAGGCGACAGGGGTTTGAACACTGAAGCTTTCTTT.

The chain uses TRBV7-2 and TRBJ1-1, with TRBD1 as a possible D gene (5 bases). This CDR3 is built from 14 residues. With 3 bases removed from V and 3 bases from J, the gap between germline ends came to 11 bases. Germline V gene data show CDR1 as SGHTA and CDR2 as FQGNSA. CDR3 protein: CASSFQGRDTEAFF. In DNA, the CDR3 is TGTGCCAGCAGCTTCCAGGGTAGGGACACTGAAGCTTTCTTT.

This clone was seen once. CDR3 coding DNA: TGTGCCAGTAGACAGGGCCCGTTTTATGGCTACACCTTC. As protein: CASRQGPFYGYTF. The J gene is TRBJ1-2, the V gene TRBV19, with a possible D match to TRBD1 (6 bases). Germline lookup yields CDR1 LNHDA and CDR2 SQIVND (reference sequence). With 6 bases removed from V and 5 bases from J, the gap between germline ends came to 13 bases. The CDR3 runs to 13 residues.

The V call is TRBV10-3, the J call TRBJ1-1, with 7 bases matching TRBD1. The germline V gene encodes CDR1 ENHRY and CDR2 SYGVKD. The CDR3 contains 14 residues. V lost 6 bases to trimming and J lost 2 bases; unmatched junction nucleotides: 6. As DNA, the CDR3 is TGTGCCATCAGGAAGGACAGGACTAACACTGAAGCTTTCTTT. Protein product: CAIRKDRTNTEAFF.

This clone showed up just a few times. This rearrangement joins TRBV7-6 to TRBJ2-2; 7 bases are shared with TRBD1. Germline assignment: CDR1 SGHVS and CDR2 FNYEAQ. Germline trimming cut 6 bases from V and 4 bases from J; bases unmatched to any gene: 5. CDR3 size: 14 residues. CDR3 in amino acids: CASSPGGTTGELFF. The CDR3 DNA reads as TGTGCCAGCAGTCCAGGGGGAACCACCGGGGAGCTGTTTTTT.

The rearrangement links TRBV4-1 to TRBJ2-1; a weak D match, TRBD1 (6 bases). CDR3 length equals 12 residues. CDR1 MGHRA and CDR2 YSYEKL come from the germline V gene. V lost 3 bases to trimming and J lost 11 bases, with 11 bases between them. Written as DNA, the CDR3 is TGCGCCAGCAGCCAGGACAGATTCAAGCAGTTCTTC. Residues: CASSQDRFKQFF.